The clone carrying this T cell receptor (beta chain) occurred once. Patients from Seattle were sampled longitudinally, starting during active infection. The sample comes from a study of blood T cell repertoires in COVID-19. Study-level background: COVID-19 samples collected from the United States, Italy and Spain covered acute and convalescent phases. Nucleic acid was either cDNA or gDNA, and it came from T cells, B-cell-depleted T cells, or PBMCs.

In the study's own analysis: Reference gene primer amplification gave estimated nucleated cell counts. Sequenced by immunoSEQ multiplex PCR; TCRdb stores in-frame clones only, minus some. V and J calls plus clone size are reproduced from that table; the DNA served to infer D and trimming. This sample carries about 180,000 clones, about 85% of them seen once, and the ten largest clones take 6.9%. CDR1 and CDR2 (germline): SGHVS, FQNEAQ. This CDR3 comprises 15 residues. V lost 5 bases, J lost 10 bases, and 10 bases stayed unmatched. The chain has TRBV7-8 and TRBJ2-1; 11 bases are a match to TRBD2. The clonotype was recovered from a man older than 75 with COVID-19, enrolled during active disease. The sequencing input was peripheral blood. The CDR3 sequence is CASSTGGLADSEQFF. CDR3 DNA sequence: TGTGCCAGCAGCACCGGGGGACTAGCGGACTCCGAGCAGTTCTTC.